The next 13 T cell receptor beta chains were all read from a single sample in a study of T cell repertoires in cytomegalovirus infection. TCRdb called the reads again in MiXCR, with one record for every CDR3 protein. The sample holds about 740,000 distinct CDR3 sequences; approximately 33% are singletons and the top ten take 15% to 20%. Antigens for these TCRs are unknown. Sequenced here: cultured PBMCs, sampled from culture after CMV antigen stimulation. All receptors derive from a human donor in good health (CMV status not recorded). Some clones in this sample may be carry-over from other donors' samples.

This clonotype has more than one count but fewer than ten. This chain links TRBV11-2 with TRBJ2-2; D remains ambiguous. Germline V gene lookup returns CDR1 SGHAT and CDR2 FQNNGV. V dropped 5 bases and J dropped 6 bases, with 10 bases sitting between them. This CDR3 region has 13 residues. The DNA for the CDR3 is TGTGCCAGCAGCCCGCCCCCCGCCGGGGAGCTGTTTTTT. Translation: CASSPPPAGELFF.

The gene calls are TRBV12-3 or TRBV12-4 and TRBJ2-5, with 7 nucleotides matching TRBD2. The V gene end was trimmed by 5 bases and the J gene end by 4 bases; junction bases not matched to a gene: 10. The CDR3 runs to 15 residues. The CDR3 DNA sequence: TGTGCCAGCAGTCCTCAGGGAGGGGTTAGAGAGACCCAGTACTTC. The encoded protein is CASSPQGGVRETQYF.

This clonotype has a handful of counts. This chain connects TRBV6-6 to TRBJ1-5, with 7 positions matching TRBD1. The CDR3 is made up of 15 amino acids. V shed 3 bases, J shed 4 bases, and the junction held 6 bases outside the gene matches. The germline CDR1 and CDR2 sequences are MNHNY and SVGAGI (reference sequence). For the CDR3, the DNA is TGTGCCAGCAGTTATCGGACAGGATTTAATCAGCCCCAGCATTTT. This sequence encodes CASSYRTGFNQPQHF.

The chain joins TRBV6-2 or TRBV6-3 to TRBJ2-7; unclear D gene. In germline, CDR1 is MNHEY, CDR2 SVGEGT. The CDR3 consists of 12 residues. V gave up 1 base and J gave up 5 bases, with 6 bases separating them. The chain's CDR3 is CASSYYGDEQYF. The CDR3 DNA reads TGTGCCAGCAGTTACTATGGGGACGAGCAGTACTTC.

This sequence joins TRBV27 and TRBJ2-6; D remains unclear. The CDR3 is made up of 19 amino acids. Germline V lookup: CDR1 MNHEY, CDR2 SMNVEV (reference sequence). V was clipped by 7 bases and J by 1 base, with 23 bases between them. CDR3 nucleotide sequence: TGTGCCAGCATCCTTCCCGGGCCTCCCCCTCCATCTGGGGCCAACGTCCTGACTTTC. This sequence encodes CASILPGPPPPSGANVLTF.

There are a few counts of this clonotype. The chain employs TRBV19 and TRBJ2-7; 11 bases line up with TRBD2. V lost 3 bases and J lost 4; bases outside the gene matches: 5. This CDR3 comprises 15 residues. CDR1 and CDR2 from the germline V gene are LNHDA and SQIVND (reference sequence). CDR3 sequence reads: CASSILAGGNYEQYF. As DNA, the CDR3 is TGTGCCAGTAGTATTCTAGCGGGGGGAAATTACGAGCAGTACTTC.

This clonotype showed up just a few times. This sequence joins TRBV7-8 and TRBJ2-2; 8 bases agree with TRBD1. Germline lookup yields CDR1 SGHVS and CDR2 FQNEAQ. V lost 5 bases and J lost 4; bases outside the gene matches: 9. This CDR3 region has 16 residues. The CDR3: CASSSPDRATTGELFF. CDR3 DNA sequence: TGTGCCAGCAGCAGCCCGGACAGGGCGACCACCGGGGAGCTGTTTTTT.

The chain carries TRBV20-1 and TRBJ2-7; D tentatively fits TRBD1 or TRBD2 (5 bases each). Germline CDR1 is DFQATT and CDR2 is SNEGSKA (reference sequence). The CDR3 totals 14 residues. Trimming pared 5 bases from V and 4 bases from J, leaving 18 bases between. The CDR3 nucleotides read TGCAGTGCTGGGGGAGTGGGGACCCTGTACGAGCAGTACTTC. This sequence encodes CSAGGVGTLYEQYF.

This clonotype was counted a single time. The chain joins TRBV20-1 to TRBJ2-3; no firm D call. Germline CDR1 reads DFQATT; CDR2 reads SNEGSKA (reference sequence). Deletions cut 3 bases from V and 2 bases from J, with 9 bases between. CDR3 size: 13 residues. The chain's CDR3 is CSARQVATDTQYF. The CDR3, as DNA: TGCAGTGCTAGGCAGGTGGCCACAGATACGCAGTATTTT.

The chain is built from TRBV7-9 and TRBJ1-1; D is undetermined. The V end lost 3 bases, the J end lost 3 bases, and 8 bases lay between the germline ends. CDR3 length: 13 amino acids. Germline lookup yields CDR1 SEHNR and CDR2 FQNEAQ (reference sequence). The CDR3 bases are TGTGCCAGCAGCTTTGACTCTGACACTGAAGCTTTCTTT. This encodes CASSFDSDTEAFF.

This clonotype was seen repeatedly, ten times or more. The rearrangement joins TRBV7-2 to TRBJ2-7; perhaps TRBD1 as D (6 bases). V shed 1 base and J shed 6 bases, with 13 bases lying between them. This CDR3 is 14 amino acids long. CDR1 SGHTA and CDR2 FQGNSA come from the germline V gene. The CDR3 spells CASSLGQGTGEQYF. In DNA form, the CDR3 reads TGTGCCAGCAGCTTAGGGCAGGGGACCGGCGAGCAGTACTTC. Full variable domain (remainder filled in from reference TRBV7-2 and TRBJ2-7): GAGVSQSPSNKVTEKGKDVELRCDPISGHTALYWYRQSLGQGLEFLIYFQGNSAPDKSGLPSDRFSAERTGGSVSTLTIQRTQQEDSAVYLCASSLGQGTGEQYFGPGTRLTVT.

The chain links TRBV7-6 to TRBJ1-4; D is unresolved. The CDR3 covers 15 residues. The germline V and J ends were trimmed by 1 base and 4 bases, with 10 bases remaining between them. CDR1 is SGHVS and CDR2 is FNYEAQ in the germline V gene. CDR3 DNA: TGTGCCAGCAGCTTAGAGACTGGCGGTAATGAAAAACTGTTTTTT. This encodes CASSLETGGNEKLFF.

Only a few counts were recorded for this clonotype. Here the CDR3 reads CASSPPSQATNEKLFF. The CDR3 DNA sequence: TGTGCCAGCTCACCACCGTCTCAGGCAACTAATGAAAAACTGTTTTTT. The chain joins TRBV18 to TRBJ1-4; D not resolved. V lost 0 bases to trimming and J lost 0 bases, with 8 bases between them. Germline CDR1 KGHSH, CDR2 LQKENI. The length of the CDR3 is 16 residues.